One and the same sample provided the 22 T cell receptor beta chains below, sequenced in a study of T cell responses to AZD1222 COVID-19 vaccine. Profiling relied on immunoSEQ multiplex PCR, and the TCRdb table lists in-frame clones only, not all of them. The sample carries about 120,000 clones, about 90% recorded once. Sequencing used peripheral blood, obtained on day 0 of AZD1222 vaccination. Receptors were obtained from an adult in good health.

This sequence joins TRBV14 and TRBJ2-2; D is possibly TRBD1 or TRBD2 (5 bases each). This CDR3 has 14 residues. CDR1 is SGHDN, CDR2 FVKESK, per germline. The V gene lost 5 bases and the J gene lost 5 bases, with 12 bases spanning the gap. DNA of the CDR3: TGTGCCAGCAGCTCTCGGGGCGGAACCGGGGAGCTGTTTTTT. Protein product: CASSSRGGTGELFF.

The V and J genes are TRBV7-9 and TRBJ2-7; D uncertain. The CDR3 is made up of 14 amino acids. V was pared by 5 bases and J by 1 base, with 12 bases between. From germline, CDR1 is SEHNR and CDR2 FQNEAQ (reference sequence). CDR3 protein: CASSEGGGSYEQYF. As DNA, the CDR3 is TGTGCCAGCAGCGAAGGCGGCGGATCCTACGAGCAGTACTTC.

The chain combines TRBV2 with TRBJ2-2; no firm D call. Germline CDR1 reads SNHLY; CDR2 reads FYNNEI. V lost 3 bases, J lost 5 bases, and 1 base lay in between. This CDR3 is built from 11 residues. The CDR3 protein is CASSETGELFF. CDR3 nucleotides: TGTGCCAGCAGTGAGACCGGGGAGCTGTTTTTT.

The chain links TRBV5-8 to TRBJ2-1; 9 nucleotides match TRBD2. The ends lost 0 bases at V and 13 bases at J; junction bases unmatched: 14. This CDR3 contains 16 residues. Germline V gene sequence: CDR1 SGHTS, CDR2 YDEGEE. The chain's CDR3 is CASSLGEREVGTIQFF. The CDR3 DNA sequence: TGTGCCAGCAGCTTGGGTGAGCGGGAGGTCGGAACAATCCAGTTCTTC.

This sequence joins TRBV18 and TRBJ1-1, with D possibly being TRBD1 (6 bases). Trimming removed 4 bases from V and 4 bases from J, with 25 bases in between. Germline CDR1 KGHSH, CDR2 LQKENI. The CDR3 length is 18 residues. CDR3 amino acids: CASSLNLIHDSQGTEAFF. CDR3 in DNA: TGTGCCAGCTCACTAAACCTGATTCATGACTCACAGGGCACTGAAGCTTTCTTT.

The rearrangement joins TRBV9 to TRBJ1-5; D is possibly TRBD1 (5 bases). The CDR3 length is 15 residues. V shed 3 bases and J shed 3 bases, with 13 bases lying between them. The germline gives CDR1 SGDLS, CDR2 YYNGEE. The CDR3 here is CASSAGGLDNQPQHF. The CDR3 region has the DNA TGTGCCAGCAGCGCGGGGGGATTGGACAATCAGCCCCAGCATTTT.

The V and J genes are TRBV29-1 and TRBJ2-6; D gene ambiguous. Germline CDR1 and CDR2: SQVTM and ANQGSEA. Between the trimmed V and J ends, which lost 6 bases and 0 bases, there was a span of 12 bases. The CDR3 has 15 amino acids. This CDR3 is CSVEWLNSGANVLTF. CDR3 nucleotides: TGCAGCGTAGAATGGCTTAACTCTGGGGCCAACGTCCTGACTTTC. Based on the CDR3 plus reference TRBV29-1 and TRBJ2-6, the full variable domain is SAVISQKPSRDICQRGTSLTIQCQVDSQVTMMFWYRQQPGQSLTLIATANQGSEATYESGFVIDKFPISRPNLTFSTLTVSNMSPEDSSIYLCSVEWLNSGANVLTFGAGSRLTVL.

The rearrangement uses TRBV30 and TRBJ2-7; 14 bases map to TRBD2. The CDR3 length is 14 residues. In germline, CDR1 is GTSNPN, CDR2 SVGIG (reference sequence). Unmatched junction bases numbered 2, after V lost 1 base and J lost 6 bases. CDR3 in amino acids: CAWSGGLAGGEQYF. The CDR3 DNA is TGTGCCTGGAGTGGTGGACTAGCGGGAGGCGAGCAGTACTTC.

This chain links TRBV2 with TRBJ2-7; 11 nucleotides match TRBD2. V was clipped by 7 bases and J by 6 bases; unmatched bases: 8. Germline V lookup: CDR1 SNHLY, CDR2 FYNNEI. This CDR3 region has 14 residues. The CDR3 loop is CASTKLAGAREQYF. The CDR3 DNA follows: TGTGCCAGCACCAAACTAGCGGGAGCTCGCGAGCAGTACTTC.

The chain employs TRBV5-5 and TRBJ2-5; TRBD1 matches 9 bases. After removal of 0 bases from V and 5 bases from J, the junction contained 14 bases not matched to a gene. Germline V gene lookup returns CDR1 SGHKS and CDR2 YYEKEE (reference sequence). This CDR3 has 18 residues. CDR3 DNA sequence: TGTGCCAGCAGCTTGGCCATCGTGACAGGGGGACGTGGGGAGACCCAGTACTTC. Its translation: CASSLAIVTGGRGETQYF.

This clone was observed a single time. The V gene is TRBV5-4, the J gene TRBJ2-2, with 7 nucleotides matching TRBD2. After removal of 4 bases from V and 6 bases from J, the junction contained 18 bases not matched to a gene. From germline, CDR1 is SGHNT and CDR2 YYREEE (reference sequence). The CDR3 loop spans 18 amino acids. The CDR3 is CASSKGVPGGGKAGELFF. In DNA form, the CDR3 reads TGTGCCAGCAGCAAAGGGGTTCCCGGCGGGGGTAAGGCCGGGGAGCTGTTTTTT.

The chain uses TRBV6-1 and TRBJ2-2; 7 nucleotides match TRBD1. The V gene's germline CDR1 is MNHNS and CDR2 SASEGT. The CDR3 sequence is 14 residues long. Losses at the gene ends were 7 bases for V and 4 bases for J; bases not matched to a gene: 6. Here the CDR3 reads CASNRQGSTGELFF. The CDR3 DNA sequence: TGTGCCAGCAACAGACAGGGAAGCACCGGGGAGCTGTTTTTT.

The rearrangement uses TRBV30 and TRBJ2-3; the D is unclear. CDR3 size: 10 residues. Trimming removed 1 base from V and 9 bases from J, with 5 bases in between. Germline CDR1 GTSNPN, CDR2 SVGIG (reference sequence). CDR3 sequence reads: CAWSEETQYF. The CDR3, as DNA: TGTGCCTGGAGTGAGGAAACGCAGTATTTT.

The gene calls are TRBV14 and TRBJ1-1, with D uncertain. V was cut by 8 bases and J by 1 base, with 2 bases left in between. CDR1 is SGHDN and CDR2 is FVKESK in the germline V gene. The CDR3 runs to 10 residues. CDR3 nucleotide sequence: TGTGCCAGCGGGAACACTGAAGCTTTCTTT. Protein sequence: CASGNTEAFF.

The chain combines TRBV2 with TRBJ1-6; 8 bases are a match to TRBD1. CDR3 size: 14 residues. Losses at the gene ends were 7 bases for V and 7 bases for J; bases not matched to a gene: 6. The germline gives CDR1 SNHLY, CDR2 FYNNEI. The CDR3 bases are TGTGCCAGCAACCAACAGGGGGTCAATTCACCCCTCCACTTT. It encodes CASNQQGVNSPLHF. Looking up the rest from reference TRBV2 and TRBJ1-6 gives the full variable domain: EPEVTQTPSHQVTQMGQEVILRCVPISNHLYFYWYRQILGQKVEFLVSFYNNEISEKSEIFDDQFSVERPDGSNFTLKIRSTKLEDSAMYFCASNQQGVNSPLHFGNGTRLTVT.

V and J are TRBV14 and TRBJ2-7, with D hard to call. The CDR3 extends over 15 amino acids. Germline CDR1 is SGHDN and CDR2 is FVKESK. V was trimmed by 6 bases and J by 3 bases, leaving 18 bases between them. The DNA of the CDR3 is TGTGCCAGCAGTTTAGGCCCCAATTCCTACTACGAGCAGTACTTC. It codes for CASSLGPNSYYEQYF.

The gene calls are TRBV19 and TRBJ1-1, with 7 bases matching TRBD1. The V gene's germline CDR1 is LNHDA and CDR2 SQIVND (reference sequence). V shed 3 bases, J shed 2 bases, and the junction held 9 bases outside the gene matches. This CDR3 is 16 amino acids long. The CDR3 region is CASSIRGGMANTEAFF. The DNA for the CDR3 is TGTGCCAGTAGTATCCGAGGGGGCATGGCCAACACTGAAGCTTTCTTT.

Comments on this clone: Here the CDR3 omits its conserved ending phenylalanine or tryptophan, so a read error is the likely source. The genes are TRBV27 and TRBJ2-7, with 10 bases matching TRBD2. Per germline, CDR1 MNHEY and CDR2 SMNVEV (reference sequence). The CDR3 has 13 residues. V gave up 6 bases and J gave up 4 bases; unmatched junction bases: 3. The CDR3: CASSLAGDYEQYL. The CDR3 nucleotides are TGTGCCAGCAGCCTAGCGGGAGATTACGAGCAGTACCTC.

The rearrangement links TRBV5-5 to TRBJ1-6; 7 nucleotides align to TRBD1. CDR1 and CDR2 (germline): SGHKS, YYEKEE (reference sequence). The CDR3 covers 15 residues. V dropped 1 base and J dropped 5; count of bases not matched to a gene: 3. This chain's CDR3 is CASSLTGANNSPLHF. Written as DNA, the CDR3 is TGTGCCAGCAGCTTGACAGGGGCGAATAATTCACCCCTCCACTTT.

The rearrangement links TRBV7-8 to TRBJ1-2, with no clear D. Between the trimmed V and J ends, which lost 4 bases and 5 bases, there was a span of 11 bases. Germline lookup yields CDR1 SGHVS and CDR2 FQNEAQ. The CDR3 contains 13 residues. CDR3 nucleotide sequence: TGTGCCAGCAGCTCATATTCGCGGTATGGCTACACCTTC. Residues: CASSSYSRYGYTF. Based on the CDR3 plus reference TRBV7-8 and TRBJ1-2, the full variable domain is GAGVSQSPRYKVAKRGQDVALRCDPISGHVSLFWYQQALGQGPEFLTYFQNEAQLDKSGLPSDRFFAERPEGSVSTLKIQRTQQEDSAVYLCASSSYSRYGYTFGSGTRLTVV.

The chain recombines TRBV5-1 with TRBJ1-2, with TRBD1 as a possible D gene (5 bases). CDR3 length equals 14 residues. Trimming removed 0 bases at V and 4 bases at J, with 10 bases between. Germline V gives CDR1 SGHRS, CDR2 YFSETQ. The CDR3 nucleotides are TGCGCCAGCAGCTTGGGGGGCGCGGCCTATGGCTACACCTTC. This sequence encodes CASSLGGAAYGYTF.

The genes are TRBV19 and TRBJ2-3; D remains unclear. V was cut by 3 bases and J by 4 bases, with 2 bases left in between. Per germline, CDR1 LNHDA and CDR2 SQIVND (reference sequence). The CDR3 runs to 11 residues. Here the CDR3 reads CASSISDTQYF. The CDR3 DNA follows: TGTGCCAGTAGTATCTCAGATACGCAGTATTTT.